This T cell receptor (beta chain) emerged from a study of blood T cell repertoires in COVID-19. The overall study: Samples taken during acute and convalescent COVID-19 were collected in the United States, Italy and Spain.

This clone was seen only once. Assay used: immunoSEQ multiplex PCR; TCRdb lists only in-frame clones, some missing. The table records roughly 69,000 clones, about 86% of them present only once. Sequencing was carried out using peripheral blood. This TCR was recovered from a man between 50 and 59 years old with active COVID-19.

The DNA of the CDR3 is TGCGCCAGCAGTCCGACCGGGACAGGGGTCGATGGCTACACCTTC. Protein: CASSPTGTGVDGYTF. The gene calls are TRBV5-1 and TRBJ1-2, with 10 bases that match TRBD1. From germline, CDR1 is SGHRS and CDR2 YFSETQ. CDR3 size: 15 residues. J was trimmed by 6 bases and V by 5 bases; bases with no gene match: 10.